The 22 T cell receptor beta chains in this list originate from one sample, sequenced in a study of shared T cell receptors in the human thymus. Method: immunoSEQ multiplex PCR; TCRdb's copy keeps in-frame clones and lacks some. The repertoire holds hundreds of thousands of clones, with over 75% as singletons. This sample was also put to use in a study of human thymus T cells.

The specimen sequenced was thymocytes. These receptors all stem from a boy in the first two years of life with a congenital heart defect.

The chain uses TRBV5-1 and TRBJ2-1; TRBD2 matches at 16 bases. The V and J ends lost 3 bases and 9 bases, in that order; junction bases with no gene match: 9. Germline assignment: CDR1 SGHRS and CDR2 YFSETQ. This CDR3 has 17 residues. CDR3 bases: TGCGCCAGCAGCTCCCGGGGACTAGCGGGGGGGCTTGGTGAGCAGTTCTTC. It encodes CASSSRGLAGGLGEQFF.

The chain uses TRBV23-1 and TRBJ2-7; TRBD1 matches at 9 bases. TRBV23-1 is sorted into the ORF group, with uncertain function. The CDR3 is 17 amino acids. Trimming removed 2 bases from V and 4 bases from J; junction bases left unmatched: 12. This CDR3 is CASSQIRSGQGPYEQYF. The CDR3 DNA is TGCGCCAGCAGTCAAATAAGATCGGGACAGGGACCTTACGAGCAGTACTTC.

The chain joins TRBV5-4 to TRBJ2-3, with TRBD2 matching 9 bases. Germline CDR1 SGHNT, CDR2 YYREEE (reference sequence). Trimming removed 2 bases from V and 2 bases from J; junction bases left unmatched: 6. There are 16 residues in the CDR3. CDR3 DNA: TGTGCCAGCAGCTTTAAGGGCGGGGGGGCCACAGATACGCAGTATTTT. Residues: CASSFKGGGATDTQYF.

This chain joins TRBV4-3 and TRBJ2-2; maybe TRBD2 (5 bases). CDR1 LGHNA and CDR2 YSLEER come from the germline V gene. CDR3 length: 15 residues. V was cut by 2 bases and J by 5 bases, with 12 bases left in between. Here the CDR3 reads CASSQWSRVTGELFF. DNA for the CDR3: TGCGCCAGCAGCCAATGGTCGAGGGTGACCGGGGAGCTGTTTTTT.

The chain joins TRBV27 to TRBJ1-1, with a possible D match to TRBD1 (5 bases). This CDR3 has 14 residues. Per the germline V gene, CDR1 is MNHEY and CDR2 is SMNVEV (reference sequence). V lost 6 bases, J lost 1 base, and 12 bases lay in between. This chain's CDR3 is CASSPRERNTEAFF. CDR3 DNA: TGTGCCAGCAGCCCCAGGGAAAGGAACACTGAAGCTTTCTTT.

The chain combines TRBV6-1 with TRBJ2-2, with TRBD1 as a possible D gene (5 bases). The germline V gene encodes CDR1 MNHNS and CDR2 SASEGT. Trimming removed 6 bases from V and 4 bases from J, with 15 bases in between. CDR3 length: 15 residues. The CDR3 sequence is CASRIRATSTGELFF. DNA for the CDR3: TGTGCCAGCAGAATCAGGGCCACAAGCACCGGGGAGCTGTTTTTT.

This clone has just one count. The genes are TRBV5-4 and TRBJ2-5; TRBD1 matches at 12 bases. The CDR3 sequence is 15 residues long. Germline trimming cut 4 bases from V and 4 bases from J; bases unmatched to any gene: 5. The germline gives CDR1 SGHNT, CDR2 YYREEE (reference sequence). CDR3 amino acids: CASSRDRGPGETQYF. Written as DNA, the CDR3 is TGTGCCAGCAGCCGGGACAGGGGGCCCGGAGAGACCCAGTACTTC.

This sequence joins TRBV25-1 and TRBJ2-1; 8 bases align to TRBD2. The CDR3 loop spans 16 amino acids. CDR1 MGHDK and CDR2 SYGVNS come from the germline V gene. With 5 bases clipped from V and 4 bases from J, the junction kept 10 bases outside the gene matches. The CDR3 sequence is CASSPASGRMYNEQFF. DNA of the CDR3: TGTGCCAGCAGTCCCGCTAGCGGGCGTATGTACAATGAGCAGTTCTTC.

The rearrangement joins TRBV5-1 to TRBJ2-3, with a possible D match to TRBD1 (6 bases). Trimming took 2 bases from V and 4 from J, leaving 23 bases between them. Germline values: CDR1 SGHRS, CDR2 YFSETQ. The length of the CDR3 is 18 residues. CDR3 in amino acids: CASSFTPRQARGADTQYF. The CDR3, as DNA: TGCGCCAGCAGCTTCACACCGAGACAGGCCCGAGGGGCAGATACGCAGTATTTT.

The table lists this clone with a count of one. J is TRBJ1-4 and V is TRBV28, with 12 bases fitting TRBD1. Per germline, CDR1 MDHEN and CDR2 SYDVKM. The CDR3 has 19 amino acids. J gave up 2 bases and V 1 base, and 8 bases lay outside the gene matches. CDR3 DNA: TGTGCCAGCAGTTTATCGAGGGACAGGGGGCGACGTACTAATGAAAAACTGTTTTTT. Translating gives CASSLSRDRGRRTNEKLFF.

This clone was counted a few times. This CDR3 reads CASSFLGPGELFF. As DNA, the CDR3 is TGTGCCAGCAGCTTTCTCGGTCCCGGGGAGCTGTTTTTT. This chain joins TRBV7-2 and TRBJ2-2; the D is unclear. The length of the CDR3 is 13 residues. CDR1 is SGHTA and CDR2 is FQGNSA in the germline V gene. Trimming took 3 bases from V and 6 from J, leaving 8 bases between them.

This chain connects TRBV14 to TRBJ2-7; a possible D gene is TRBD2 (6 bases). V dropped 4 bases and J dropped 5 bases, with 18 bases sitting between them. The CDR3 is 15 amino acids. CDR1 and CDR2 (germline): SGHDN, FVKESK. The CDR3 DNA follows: TGTGCCAGCAGCCTCATGGGCGGGGCACGGGACGAGCAGTACTTC. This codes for CASSLMGGARDEQYF. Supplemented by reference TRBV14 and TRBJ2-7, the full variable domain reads EAGVTQFPSHSVIEKGQTVTLRCDPISGHDNLYWYRRVMGKEIKFLLHFVKESKQDESGMPNNRFLAERTGGTYSTLKVQPAELEDSGVYFCASSLMGGARDEQYFGPGTRLTVT.

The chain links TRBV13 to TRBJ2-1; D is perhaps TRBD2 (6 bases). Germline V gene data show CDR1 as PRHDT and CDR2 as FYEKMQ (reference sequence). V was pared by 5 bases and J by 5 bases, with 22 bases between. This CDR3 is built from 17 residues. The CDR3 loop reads CASSVPRHGDFNNEQFF. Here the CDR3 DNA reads TGTGCCAGCAGCGTACCTCGGCACGGGGACTTTAACAATGAGCAGTTCTTC.

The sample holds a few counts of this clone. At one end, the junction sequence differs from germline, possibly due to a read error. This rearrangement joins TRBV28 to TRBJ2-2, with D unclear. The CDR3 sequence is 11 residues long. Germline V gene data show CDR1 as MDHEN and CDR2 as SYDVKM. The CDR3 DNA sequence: TGTGCCAGCAGAAACAACGGGGAGCTGTTTTTT. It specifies CASRNNGELFF.

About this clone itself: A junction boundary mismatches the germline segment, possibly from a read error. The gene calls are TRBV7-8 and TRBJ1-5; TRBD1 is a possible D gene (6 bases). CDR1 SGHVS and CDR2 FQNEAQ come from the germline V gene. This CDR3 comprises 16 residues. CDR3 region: CASGFWGLNRNQPQHF. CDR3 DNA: TGTGCCAGCGGCTTCTGGGGGCTTAACCGCAATCAGCCCCAGCATTTT.

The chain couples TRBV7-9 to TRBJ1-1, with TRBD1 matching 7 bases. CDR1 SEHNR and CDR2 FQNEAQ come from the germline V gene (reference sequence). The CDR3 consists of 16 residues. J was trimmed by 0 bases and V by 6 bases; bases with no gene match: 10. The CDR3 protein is CASRPPGQLMNTEAFF. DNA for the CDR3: TGTGCCAGCAGACCTCCGGGACAGCTCATGAACACTGAAGCTTTCTTT.

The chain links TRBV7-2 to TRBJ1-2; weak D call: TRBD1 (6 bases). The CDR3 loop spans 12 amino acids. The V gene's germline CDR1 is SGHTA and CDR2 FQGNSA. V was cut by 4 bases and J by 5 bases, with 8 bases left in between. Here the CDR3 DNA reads TGTGCCAGCAGCTGGGACAATTATGGCTACACCTTC. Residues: CASSWDNYGYTF.

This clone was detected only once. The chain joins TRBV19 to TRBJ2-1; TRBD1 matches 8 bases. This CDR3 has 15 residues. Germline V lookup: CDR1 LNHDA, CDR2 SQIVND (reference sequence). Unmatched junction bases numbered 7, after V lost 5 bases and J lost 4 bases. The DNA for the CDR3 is TGTGCCAGTAGTCGGCAGGGGGCGCGGTACAATGAGCAGTTCTTC. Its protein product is CASSRQGARYNEQFF.

CDR3 sequence: CASSSNNRRETQYF. The CDR3 nucleotides read TGTGCCAGCAGCTCAAACAACAGGAGAGAGACCCAGTACTTC. This rearrangement joins TRBV7-2 to TRBJ2-5; maybe TRBD1 (5 bases). Trimming left V 4 bases short and J 4 bases short, with 13 bases between. The germline V gene encodes CDR1 SGHTA and CDR2 FQGNSA. The CDR3 is 14 residues long.

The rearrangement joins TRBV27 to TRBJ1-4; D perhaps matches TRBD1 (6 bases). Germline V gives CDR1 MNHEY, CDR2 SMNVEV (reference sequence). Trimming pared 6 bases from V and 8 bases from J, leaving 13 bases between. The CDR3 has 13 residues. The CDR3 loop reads CASSPLQGEKLFF. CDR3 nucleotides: TGTGCCAGCAGCCCCCTACAGGGCGAAAAACTGTTTTTT.

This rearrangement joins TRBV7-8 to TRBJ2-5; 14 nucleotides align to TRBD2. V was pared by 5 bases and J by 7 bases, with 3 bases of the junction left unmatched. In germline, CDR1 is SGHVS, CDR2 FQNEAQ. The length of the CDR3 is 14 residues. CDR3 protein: CASSMTSGGGTQYF. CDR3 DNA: TGTGCCAGCAGCATGACTAGCGGGGGGGGGACCCAGTACTTC.

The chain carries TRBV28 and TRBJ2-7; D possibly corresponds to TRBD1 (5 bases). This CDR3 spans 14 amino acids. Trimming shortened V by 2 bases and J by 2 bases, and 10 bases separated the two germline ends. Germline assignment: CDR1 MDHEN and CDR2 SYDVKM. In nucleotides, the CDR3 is TGTGCCAGCAGTTTAGGTAGGGGCACCTACGAGCAGTACTTC. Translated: CASSLGRGTYEQYF.